This T cell receptor (beta chain) was identified during a study of breast tumors, draining lymph nodes, adjacent tissues. This CDR3 region has 12 residues. Looked up from germline, CDR1 is SNHLY and CDR2 is FYNNEI. Breast cancer patients provided tissue from their axillary draining lymph nodes. Study-wide points: Luminal-like breast cancer showed significantly greater tumor-nontumor repertoire similarity than basal-like breast cancer did. Data fit most tumor T cells coming from lymph node, expanding in tumor.

From the multiplex PCR reads, TCRdb called clonotypes with MiXCR, one entry per CDR3 protein. The table records about 140,000 distinct CDR3 sequences, about 33% of them present only once. On this clonotype: Its antigen is still unknown. One end of the junction does not line up with germline, which may come from a read error.

The receptor was isolated from a female donor with breast cancer. Some clones in this sample may be carry-over from other donors' samples. The sample comprised axillary lymph node tissue. This chain connects TRBV2 to TRBJ1-4; 7 bases line up with TRBD1. CDR3 in DNA: TGTGTCAGCAGACGACAGGGTGAAAAACTGTTTTTT. It translates to CVSRRQGEKLFF.